This T cell receptor (beta chain) came from a study of blood T cell repertoires in COVID-19. For the study at large: Donors in the United States, Italy and Spain gave samples during acute or convalescent COVID-19. PBMCs, B-cell-depleted T cells, or T cells were the source of the cDNA or gDNA that made up the material.

The V gene lost 6 bases and the J gene lost 6 bases, with 8 bases spanning the gap. The CDR3 contains 12 residues. The germline V gene encodes CDR1 MDHEN and CDR2 SYDVKM. Per the original data handling: Amplifying reference gene primers gave estimates of nucleated cell counts. This table comes from immunoSEQ multiplex PCR, and its TCRdb copy is limited to in-frame clones, with some not included. V, J and clone size were drawn from that table, and D and trimming were deduced from the DNA. The sample carries a few hundred thousand clones, about 82% recorded once. The sequence was obtained from a woman aged 50 to 60 with acute or convalescent COVID-19. This chain connects TRBV28 to TRBJ2-2, with D possibly being TRBD1 (5 bases). Sequencing was performed on peripheral blood. The CDR3 region is CASRQVAGELFF. The CDR3 nucleotides read TGTGCCAGCAGACAGGTTGCCGGGGAGCTGTTTTTT.